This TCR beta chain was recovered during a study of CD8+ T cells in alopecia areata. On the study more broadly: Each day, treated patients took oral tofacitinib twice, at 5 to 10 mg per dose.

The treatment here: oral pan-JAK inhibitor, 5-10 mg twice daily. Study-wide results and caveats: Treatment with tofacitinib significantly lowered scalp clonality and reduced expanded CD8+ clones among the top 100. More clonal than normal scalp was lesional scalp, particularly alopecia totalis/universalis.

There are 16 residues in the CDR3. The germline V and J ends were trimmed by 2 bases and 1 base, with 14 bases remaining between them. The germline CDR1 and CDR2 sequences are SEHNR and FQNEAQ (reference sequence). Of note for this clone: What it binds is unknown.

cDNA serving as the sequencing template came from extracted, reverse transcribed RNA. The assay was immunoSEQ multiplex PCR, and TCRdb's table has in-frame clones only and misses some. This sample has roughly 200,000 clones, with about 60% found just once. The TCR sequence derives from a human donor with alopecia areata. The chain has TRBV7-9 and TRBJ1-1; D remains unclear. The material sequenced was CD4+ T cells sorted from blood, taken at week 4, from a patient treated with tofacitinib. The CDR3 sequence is CASSLRGLRTNTEAFF. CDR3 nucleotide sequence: TGTGCCAGCAGCTTAAGAGGGCTACGAACGAACACTGAAGCTTTCTTT.